This TCR beta chain appears in the sequencing data of a study of CD8 T cells in Susac syndrome. V was pared by 3 bases and J by 2 bases, with 10 bases between. The CDR3 has 14 residues. CDR1 and CDR2 from the germline V gene are MNHNS and SASEGT. Random-hexamer reverse transcription was applied to roughly 0.5 to 1 ug RNA. TCRdb re-called the immunoSEQ multiplex PCR reads through MiXCR, storing one row per CDR3 protein. Among 100,000 to 110,000 distinct CDR3 sequences, around 96% were seen once, and the ten largest hold approximately 0.3%. The sequence derives from a human donor with Susac syndrome. Sequencing was carried out using CD8+ T cells from PBMCs. The chain couples TRBV6-1 to TRBJ1-1; tentatively, D is TRBD1 (5 bases). In DNA, the CDR3 is TGTGCCAGCAGTGAGCAAAGGGGCAACACTGAAGCTTTCTTT. Its translation: CASSEQRGNTEAFF.